These T cell receptor beta chains were read from a single sample in a study of beta chain features in type 1 diabetes. TCRdb's table, derived via immunoSEQ multiplex PCR, lists solely in-frame clones and lacks some. The data contain about 360,000 clones, about 12% of them singletons. Input material: naive CD4+ T cells from blood. The receptor set was obtained from a man younger than 35 in good health. CDR3s include the opening cysteine and the closing phenylalanine or tryptophan. A D gene is named only where the DNA matches it firmly. The listing skips clone size in some rows; elsewhere it reads once, few, many or a size class.

>TRBJ1-1|TRBV7-6|few|-
CASSLGRGNTEAFF
TGTGCCAGCAGCTTAGGAAGGGGGAACACTGAAGCTTTCTTT
>TRBJ2-5|TRBV7-8|few|TRBD1
CASSLAGQGARETQYF
TGTGCCAGCAGCTTAGCGGGACAGGGGGCAAGAGAGACCCAGTACTTC
>TRBJ1-2|TRBV5-1|-|-
CASSLDHKGNYGYTF
TGCGCCAGCAGCTTGGATCACAAGGGGAACTATGGCTACACCTTC
>TRBJ2-7|TRBV13|few|TRBD1
CASRRQGRSYEQYF
TGTGCCAGCAGACGACAGGGTAGGTCCTACGAGCAGTACTTC
>TRBJ1-1|TRBV7-9|few|-
CASSPRVNTEAFF
TGTGCCAGCAGCCCTCGAGTGAACACTGAAGCTTTCTTT
>TRBJ1-6|TRBV6-1|few|-
CASTPGPSPLHF
TGTGCCAGCACCCCAGGGCCTTCACCCCTCCACTTT
>TRBJ1-4|TRBV9|few|-
CASSTGGLNEKLFF
TGTGCCAGCAGCACAGGTGGGCTAAATGAAAAACTGTTTTTT
>TRBJ2-7|TRBV7-9|-|TRBD1
CASRGRQGRNEQYF
TGTGCCAGCAGAGGCCGACAGGGGAGGAACGAGCAGTACTTC
>TRBJ2-7|TRBV6-5|-|TRBD1
CASSFRTGRTYEQYF
TGTGCCAGCAGTTTCCGGACAGGGAGAACCTACGAGCAGTACTTC
>TRBJ1-5|TRBV28|-|-
CASSLWGRRNQPQHF
TGTGCCAGCAGTTTATGGGGGCGCCGCAATCAGCCCCAGCATTTT
>TRBJ2-5|TRBV9|few|TRBD2
CASSRTSGDVETQYF
TGTGCCAGCAGCCGGACTAGCGGGGATGTAGAGACCCAGTACTTC
>TRBJ1-1|TRBV5-1|-|-
CASSLADRPNTEAFF
TGCGCCAGCAGCTTGGCGGACAGACCGAACACTGAAGCTTTCTTT
>TRBJ1-2|TRBV7-3|-|TRBD1
CASTLPDRGPHGYTF
TGTGCCAGCACCCTACCGGACAGGGGGCCACATGGCTACACCTTC
>TRBJ1-1|TRBV7-3|-|-
CASSLNQGNTEAFF
TGTGCCAGCAGCCTAAACCAGGGGAACACTGAAGCTTTCTTT
>TRBJ1-2|TRBV29-1|-|TRBD1
CSVYRGGYGYTF
TGCAGCGTTTACAGGGGGGGTTATGGCTACACCTTC
>TRBJ2-4|TRBV29-1|-|-
CSVYRDIPEGNIQYF
TGCAGCGTTTACCGGGACATTCCAGAGGGGAACATTCAGTACTTC
>TRBJ2-2|TRBV9|-|TRBD1
CASSVGGQPNTGELFF
TGTGCCAGCAGCGTAGGGGGACAGCCGAACACCGGGGAGCTGTTTTTT
>TRBJ2-7|TRBV7-2|few|TRBD2
CASIPSDSGDAYEQYF
TGTGCCAGCATACCCTCGGATAGCGGGGACGCCTACGAGCAGTACTTC
>TRBJ2-5|TRBV28|few|-
CASSLPRLSPQYF
TGTGCCAGCAGTTTACCGCGACTATCCCCCCAGTACTTC
>TRBJ2-3|TRBV10-3|-|-
CAIKEVGTDTQYF
TGTGCCATCAAGGAGGTCGGCACAGATACGCAGTATTTT
>TRBJ2-7|TRBV30|few|-
CAWSPSGQSWYF
TGTGCCTGGAGTCCGAGCGGGCAATCCTGGTACTTC
>TRBJ2-2|TRBV29-1|-|-
CSVTVGTYDSGELFF
TGCAGCGTGACCGTCGGGACATATGACAGCGGGGAGCTGTTTTTT
>TRBJ2-7|TRBV19|-|TRBD1
CASRPGQTHYEQYF
TGTGCCAGCCGGCCGGGACAGACCCACTACGAGCAGTACTTC
>TRBJ2-7|TRBV5-1|few|TRBD1
CASSQTDRGIFEQYF
TGCGCCAGCAGCCAAACGGACAGGGGAATATTTGAGCAGTACTTC
>TRBJ1-2|TRBV28|-|-
CASSPISWSSNYGYTF
TGTGCCAGCAGTCCCATCTCGTGGAGTTCTAACTATGGCTACACCTTC
>TRBJ1-2|TRBV9|-|TRBD1
CASSSDTGGRNGYTF
TGTGCCAGCAGCTCTGATACAGGGGGCAGGAATGGCTACACCTTC
>TRBJ1-2|TRBV6-5|-|-
CASSYSGRYYGYTF
TGTGCCAGCAGTTACTCGGGGAGGTACTATGGCTACACCTTC
>TRBJ2-5|TRBV7-2|few|-
CASSLGIADQETQYF
TGTGCCAGCAGCCTCGGGATAGCGGACCAAGAGACCCAGTACTTC
>TRBJ2-1|TRBV7-2|-|-
CASSLQVSSYNEQFF
TGTGCCAGCAGCCTCCAGGTTAGCTCCTACAATGAGCAGTTCTTC
>TRBJ2-2|TRBV30|few|TRBD2
CAWRDSGRGTGELFF
TGTGCCTGGAGAGATAGCGGGAGGGGGACCGGGGAGCTGTTTTTT
>TRBJ1-1|TRBV29-1|-|-
CSSGNRENTEAFF
TGCAGCTCCGGGAACAGGGAGAACACTGAAGCTTTCTTT
>TRBJ1-4|TRBV9|-|-
CASSVDRGSNEKLFF
TGTGCCAGCAGCGTAGATCGGGGTTCTAATGAAAAACTGTTTTTT
>TRBJ1-5|TRBV7-9|-|-
CASSRTGNQPQHF
TGTGCCAGCAGCCGGACGGGGAATCAGCCCCAGCATTTT
>TRBJ2-7|TRBV7-8|few|TRBD2
CASSLLGGSNYEQYF
TGTGCCAGCAGCTTACTTGGCGGGAGTAACTACGAGCAGTACTTC
>TRBJ1-2|TRBV21-1|-|-
CAARDRGLGYTF
TGTGCCGCCCGGGACAGGGGACTTGGCTACACCTTC
>TRBJ1-2|TRBV30|-|TRBD1
CAWALNRGFNYGYTF
TGTGCCTGGGCCCTGAACAGGGGATTTAACTATGGCTACACCTTC
>TRBJ2-5|TRBV7-3|-|-
CASSLGAGETQYF
TGTGCCAGCAGCTTAGGTGCGGGAGAGACCCAGTACTTC
>TRBJ2-2|TRBV5-8|-|-
CASRPRGNTGELFF
TGTGCCAGCAGACCCAGGGGAAACACCGGGGAGCTGTTTTTT
>TRBJ2-3|TRBV28|few|-
CASSSLSRGRTDTQYF
TGTGCCAGCAGTTCCCTCTCGCGGGGCAGAACAGATACGCAGTATTTT
>TRBJ2-7|TRBV4-2|few|TRBD2
CASSPRERGEQYF
TGTGCCAGCAGCCCTCGAGAGCGGGGGGAGCAGTACTTC
>TRBJ1-1|TRBV5-4|-|-
CASNLGGLGTEAFF
TGTGCCAGCAACCTAGGGGGTCTGGGGACTGAAGCTTTCTTT
>TRBJ1-2|TRBV19|-|-
CASSHAMGRANYGYTF
TGTGCCAGTAGTCATGCGATGGGCAGGGCTAACTATGGCTACACCTTC